One and the same sample provided the 4 T cell receptor beta chains below, sequenced in a study of monozygotic twins with inflammatory bowel disease. TCRdb re-analyzed the 5' RACE reads; it lists each CDR3 protein once, without DNA. The record lists over 350,000 distinct CDR3 sequences, of which the ten most abundant hold 2.6%. The sequenced sample consisted of blood. The receptors were gathered from a human donor with ulcerative colitis or Crohn's disease, or a healthy co-twin of an affected twin (not recorded which).

The chain links TRBV3-1 to TRBJ2-5; TCRdb gives TRBD2 as the D gene, but with no DNA this cannot be confirmed. Germline loops: CDR1 LGHDT, CDR2 YNNKEL (reference sequence). The CDR3 covers 15 residues. The CDR3: CASSRLEGGGETQYF.

The CDR3 spells CASSQDRPGQGYTDTQYF. V is TRBV4-3 and J is TRBJ2-3; the TCRdb call, TRBD1, lacks DNA for checking. CDR1 and CDR2 (germline): LGHNA, YSLEER. CDR3 size: 18 residues.

The rearrangement joins TRBV7-2 to TRBJ2-3; the D gene TCRdb calls, TRBD1, cannot be checked with no DNA. The CDR3 runs to 13 residues. Germline V gene data show CDR1 as SGHTA and CDR2 as FQGNSA. Here the CDR3 reads CASSPPEADTQYF.

The CDR3 loop reads CASSPQGQTYEQYF. The chain has TRBV5-1 and TRBJ2-7; the TCRdb call, TRBD1, lacks DNA for checking. CDR1 and CDR2 (germline): SGHRS, YFSETQ. The CDR3 is 14 amino acids.